Reported below is one T cell receptor beta chain. Its antigen is still unknown. This specimen comes from a study of cytomegalovirus exposure and HLA in healthy donors. Study findings and constraints: Near-uniform donor sequencing depth was presumed by presence/absence analyses. It was 164 TCR beta chains that were listed as cytomegalovirus-associated. CMV serostatus was the only immune exposure information that was available. According to an earlier analysis, most TCR beta V segments yielded productive rearrangements about 87% or about 30% of the time.

Trimming removed 4 bases from V and 0 bases from J; junction bases left unmatched: 6. The CDR3 runs to 15 residues. The germline V gene encodes CDR1 SGHTS and CDR2 YDEGEE. In the PCR, 60 Vbeta and 13 Jbeta primers were used. TCRdb keeps only in-frame clones here, not all; method: immunoSEQ multiplex PCR. In the table there are over 150,000 clones, 68% of which are singletons. This chain uses TRBV5-8 with TRBJ1-1, with 7 bases lining up with TRBD1. This TCR was sampled from a man aged 45-65 years in good health and CMV-seronegative. The material sequenced was PBMCs. DNA of the CDR3: TGTGCCAGCAGCCCCGGGGACAGAATGAACACTGAAGCTTTCTTT. Its protein is CASSPGDRMNTEAFF.